This T cell receptor (beta chain) was sequenced during a study of blood T cells in healthy people across ages. The authors ran a second PCR of about 6 to 11 cycles using a sample-barcoded 5' primer and a J-beta primer mix. Each of the cDNA molecules was tagged by a template-switch adaptor with 12 random nucleotides. TCRdb independently ran MiXCR on the 5' RACE reads; one entry per CDR3 protein. Of hundreds of thousands of distinct CDR3 sequences in the sample, about 61% were seen once. This clonotype has a single count. Its matching antigen is unknown. Points from the study as a whole: Strong correlation linked observed beta diversity and percent naive T cells. Roughly linear age-related decline in beta diversity appeared, significant by age around 38. A conclusive naive versus antigen-experienced comparison was prevented by the unsorted PBMCs.

The source material was blood. The TCR comes from a man in his forties in good health.

The CDR3 coding sequence is TGTGCCAGCAGTTTAGTGGCCAGGGTGGAGGGTGAGCAGTTCTTC. Translating gives CASSLVARVEGEQFF. V and J are TRBV28 and TRBJ2-1, with D maybe TRBD2 (6 bases). Per germline, CDR1 MDHEN and CDR2 SYDVKM. V was cut by 2 bases and J by 9 bases, with 17 bases left in between. The CDR3 loop spans 15 amino acids.